This TCR beta chain is drawn from a study of T cells after yellow fever vaccination. Study background: Preparation of the low-cell-number fractions used SMART-Seq v4 Ultra Low Input. Findings and limits, study-wide: The CD4 compartment and the CD8 compartment contained a small share of clonotypes in common.

Regarding this clonotype: Its antigen is not known. A much larger clone lies a single base off, so this may be a read error.

This CDR3 is 14 amino acids long. Per germline, CDR1 SGHRS and CDR2 YFSETQ. TCRdb re-analysed the 5' RACE reads in MiXCR, keeping a single row per CDR3 protein. The table has around 160,000 distinct CDR3 sequences, more than 5.5% seen once. The sample consisted of CD4+ T cells sorted from PBMCs, taken about 5 days after the first yellow fever vaccination. This TCR was sampled from a man between 18 and 35 years old who received the YFV17D yellow fever vaccine. The chain couples TRBV5-1 to TRBJ2-2; D tentatively fits TRBD1 or TRBD2 (5 bases each). Here the CDR3 DNA reads TGCGCCATCAGCTGGTGGGACGCCCCAGGGAGGCTGTTTTTT. Amino acids: CAISWWDAPGRLFF.